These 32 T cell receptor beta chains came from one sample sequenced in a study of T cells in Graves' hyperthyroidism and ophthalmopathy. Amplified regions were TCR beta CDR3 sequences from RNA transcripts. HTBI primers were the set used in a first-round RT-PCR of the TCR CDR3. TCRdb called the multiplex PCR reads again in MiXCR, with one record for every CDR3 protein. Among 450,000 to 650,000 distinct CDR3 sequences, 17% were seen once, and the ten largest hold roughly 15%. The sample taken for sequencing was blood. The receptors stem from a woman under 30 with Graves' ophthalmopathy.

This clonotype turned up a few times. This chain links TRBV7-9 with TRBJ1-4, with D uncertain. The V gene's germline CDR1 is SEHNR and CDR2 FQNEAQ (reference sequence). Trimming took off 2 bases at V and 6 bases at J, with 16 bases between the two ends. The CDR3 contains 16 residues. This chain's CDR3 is CASSLSSGAGDEKLFF. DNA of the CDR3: TGTGCCAGCAGCTTATCGTCGGGTGCAGGCGATGAAAAACTGTTTTTT.

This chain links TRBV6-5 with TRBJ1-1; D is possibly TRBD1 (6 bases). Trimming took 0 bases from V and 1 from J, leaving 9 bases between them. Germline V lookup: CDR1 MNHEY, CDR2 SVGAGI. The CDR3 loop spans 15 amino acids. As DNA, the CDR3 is TGTGCCAGCAGTTACTCCGCGACAGGGAACACTGAAGCTTTCTTT. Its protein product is CASSYSATGNTEAFF.

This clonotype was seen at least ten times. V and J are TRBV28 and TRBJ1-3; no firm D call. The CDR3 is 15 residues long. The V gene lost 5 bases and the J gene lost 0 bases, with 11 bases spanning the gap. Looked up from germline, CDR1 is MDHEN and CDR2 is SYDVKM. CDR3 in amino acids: CASSPLRSSGNTIYF. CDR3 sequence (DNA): TGTGCCAGCAGTCCCTTGCGGAGCTCTGGAAACACCATATATTTT.

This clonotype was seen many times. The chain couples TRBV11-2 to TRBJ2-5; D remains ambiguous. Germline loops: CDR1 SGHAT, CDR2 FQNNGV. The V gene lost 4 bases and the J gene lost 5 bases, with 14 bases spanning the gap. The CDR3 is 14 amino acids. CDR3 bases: TGTGCCAGCAGCTCCCATACACAGATTGAGACCCAGTACTTC. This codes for CASSSHTQIETQYF.

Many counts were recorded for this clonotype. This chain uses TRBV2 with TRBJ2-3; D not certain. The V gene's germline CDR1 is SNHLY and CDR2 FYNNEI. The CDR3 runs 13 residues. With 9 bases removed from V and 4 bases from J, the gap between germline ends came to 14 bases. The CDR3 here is CAREGMDADTQYF. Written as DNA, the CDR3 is TGTGCCAGGGAAGGTATGGATGCAGATACGCAGTATTTT.

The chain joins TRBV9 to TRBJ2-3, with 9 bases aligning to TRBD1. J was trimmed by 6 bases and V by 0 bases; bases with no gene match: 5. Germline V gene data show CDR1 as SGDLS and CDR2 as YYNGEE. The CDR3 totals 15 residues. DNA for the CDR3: TGTGCCAGCAGCGTAGAACAGGGGGCAGGGGATACGCAGTATTTT. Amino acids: CASSVEQGAGDTQYF.

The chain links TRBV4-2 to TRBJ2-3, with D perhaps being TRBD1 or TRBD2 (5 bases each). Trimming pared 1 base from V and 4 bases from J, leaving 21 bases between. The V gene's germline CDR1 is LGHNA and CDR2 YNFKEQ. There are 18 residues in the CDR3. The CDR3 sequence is CASSQGFTGLRGADTQYF. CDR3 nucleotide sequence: TGTGCCAGCAGCCAAGGTTTCACAGGACTCAGAGGCGCAGATACGCAGTATTTT.

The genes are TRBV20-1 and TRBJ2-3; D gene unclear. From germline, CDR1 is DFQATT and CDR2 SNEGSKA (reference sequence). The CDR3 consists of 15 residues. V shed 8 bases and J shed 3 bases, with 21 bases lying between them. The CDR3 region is CSYPRWAILTDTQYF. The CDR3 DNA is TGCAGTTACCCCCGCTGGGCCATTTTGACAGATACGCAGTATTTT.

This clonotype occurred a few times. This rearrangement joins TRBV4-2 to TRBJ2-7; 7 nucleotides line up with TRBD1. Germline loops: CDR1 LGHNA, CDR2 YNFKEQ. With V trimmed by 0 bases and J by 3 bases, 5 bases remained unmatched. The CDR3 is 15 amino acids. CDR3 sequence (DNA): TGTGCCAGCAGCCAAGAGGCAGGGGGTTTCTACGAGCAGTACTTC. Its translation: CASSQEAGGFYEQYF.

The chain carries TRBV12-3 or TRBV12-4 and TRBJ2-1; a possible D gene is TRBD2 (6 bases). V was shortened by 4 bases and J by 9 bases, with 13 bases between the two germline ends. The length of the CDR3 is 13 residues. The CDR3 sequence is CASSSSTRSEQFF. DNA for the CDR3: TGTGCCAGCAGTTCCTCGACTAGAAGTGAGCAGTTCTTC.

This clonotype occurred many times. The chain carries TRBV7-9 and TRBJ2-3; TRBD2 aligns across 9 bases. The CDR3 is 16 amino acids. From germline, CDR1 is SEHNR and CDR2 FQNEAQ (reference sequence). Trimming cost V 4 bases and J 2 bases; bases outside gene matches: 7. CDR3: CASSSPSGATTDTQYF. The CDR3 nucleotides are TGTGCCAGCAGCTCCCCTAGCGGGGCCACCACAGATACGCAGTATTTT.

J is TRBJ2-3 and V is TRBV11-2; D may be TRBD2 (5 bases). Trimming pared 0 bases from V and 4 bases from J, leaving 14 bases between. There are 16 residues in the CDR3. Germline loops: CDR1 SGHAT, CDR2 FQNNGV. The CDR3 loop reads CASSLDPALAADTQYF. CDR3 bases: TGTGCCAGCAGCTTAGATCCCGCGCTAGCTGCAGATACGCAGTATTTT.

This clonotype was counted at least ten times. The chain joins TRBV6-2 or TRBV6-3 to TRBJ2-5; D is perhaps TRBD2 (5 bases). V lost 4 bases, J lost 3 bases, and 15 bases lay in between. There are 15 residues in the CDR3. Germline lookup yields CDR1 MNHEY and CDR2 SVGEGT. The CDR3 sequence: CASSSGVTAKETQYF. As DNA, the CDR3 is TGTGCCAGCAGTTCCGGGGTAACCGCTAAAGAGACCCAGTACTTC.

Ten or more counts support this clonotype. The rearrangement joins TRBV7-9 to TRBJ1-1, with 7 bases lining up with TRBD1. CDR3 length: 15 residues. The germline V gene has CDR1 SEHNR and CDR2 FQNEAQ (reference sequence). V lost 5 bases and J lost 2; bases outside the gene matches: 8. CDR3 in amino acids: CASSDQGEGNTEAFF. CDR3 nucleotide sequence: TGTGCCAGCAGCGATCAGGGGGAGGGAAACACTGAAGCTTTCTTT.

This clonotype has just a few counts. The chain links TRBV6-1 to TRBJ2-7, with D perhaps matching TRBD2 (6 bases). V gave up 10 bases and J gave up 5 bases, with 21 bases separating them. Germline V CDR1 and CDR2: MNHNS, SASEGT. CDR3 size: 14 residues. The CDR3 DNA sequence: TGTGCCACTTCGGGGGTAAGGGGCTGGGACGAGCAGTACTTC. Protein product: CATSGVRGWDEQYF.

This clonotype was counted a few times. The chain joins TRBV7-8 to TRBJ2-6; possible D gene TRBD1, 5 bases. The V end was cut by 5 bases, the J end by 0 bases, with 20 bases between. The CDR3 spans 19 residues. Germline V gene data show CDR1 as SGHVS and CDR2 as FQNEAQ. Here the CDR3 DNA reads TGTGCCAGCAGCCATCGTGTCCAGGGTACCTTCTCTGGGGCCAACGTCCTGACTTTC. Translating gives CASSHRVQGTFSGANVLTF. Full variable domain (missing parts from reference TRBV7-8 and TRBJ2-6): GAGVSQSPRYKVAKRGQDVALRCDPISGHVSLFWYQQALGQGPEFLTYFQNEAQLDKSGLPSDRFFAERPEGSVSTLKIQRTQQEDSAVYLCASSHRVQGTFSGANVLTFGAGSRLTVL.

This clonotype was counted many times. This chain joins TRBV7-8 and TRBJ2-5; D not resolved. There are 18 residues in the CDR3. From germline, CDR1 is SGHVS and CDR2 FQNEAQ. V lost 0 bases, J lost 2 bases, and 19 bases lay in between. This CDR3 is CASSLAARRLGTQETQYF. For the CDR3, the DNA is TGTGCCAGCAGCTTAGCGGCCCGCCGACTGGGAACGCAAGAGACCCAGTACTTC.

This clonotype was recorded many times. The CDR3 loop is CSAHVRGYGYTF. The CDR3 nucleotides are TGCAGTGCTCACGTCAGGGGCTATGGCTACACCTTC. The chain couples TRBV20-1 to TRBJ1-2; weak D call: TRBD1 (6 bases). V was pared by 5 bases and J by 4 bases, with 11 bases between. The CDR3 has 12 amino acids. Per germline, CDR1 DFQATT and CDR2 SNEGSKA (reference sequence).

The chain's CDR3 is CASSYAQTYNEQFF. The CDR3 bases are TGTGCCAGCAGTTACGCCCAGACCTACAATGAGCAGTTCTTC. The rearrangement uses TRBV6-5 and TRBJ2-1; D is undetermined. The germline gives CDR1 MNHEY, CDR2 SVGAGI. This CDR3 is built from 14 residues. Trimming removed 2 bases at V and 2 bases at J, with 7 bases between.

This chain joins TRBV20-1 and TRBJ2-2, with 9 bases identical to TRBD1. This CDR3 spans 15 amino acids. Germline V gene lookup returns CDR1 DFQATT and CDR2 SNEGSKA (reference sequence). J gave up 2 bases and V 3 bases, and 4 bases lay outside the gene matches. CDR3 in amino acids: CSASRQGENTGELFF. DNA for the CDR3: TGCAGTGCTAGTCGACAGGGGGAAAACACCGGGGAGCTGTTTTTT.

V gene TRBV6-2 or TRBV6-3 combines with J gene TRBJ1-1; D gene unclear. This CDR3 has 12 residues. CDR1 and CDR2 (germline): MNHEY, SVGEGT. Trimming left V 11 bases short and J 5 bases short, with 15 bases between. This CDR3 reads CASKWALTEAFF. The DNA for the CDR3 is TGTGCCTCGAAATGGGCTCTGACTGAAGCTTTCTTT.

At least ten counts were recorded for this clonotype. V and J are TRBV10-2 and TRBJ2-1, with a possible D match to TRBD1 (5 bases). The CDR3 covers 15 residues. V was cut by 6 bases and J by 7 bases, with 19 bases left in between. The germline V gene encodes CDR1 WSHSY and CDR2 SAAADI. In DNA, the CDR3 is TGCGCCAGCAGCAAAGGGCAGGGCGTGGGGAATGAGCAGTTCTTC. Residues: CASSKGQGVGNEQFF.

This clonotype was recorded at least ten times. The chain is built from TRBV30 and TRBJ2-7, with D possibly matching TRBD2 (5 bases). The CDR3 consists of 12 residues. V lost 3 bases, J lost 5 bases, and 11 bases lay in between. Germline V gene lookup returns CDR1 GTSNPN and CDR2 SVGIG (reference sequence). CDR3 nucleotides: TGTGCCTGGAGCCCAGAGGGCAACGAGCAGTACTTC. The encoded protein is CAWSPEGNEQYF. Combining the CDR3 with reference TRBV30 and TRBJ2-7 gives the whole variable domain SQTIHQWPATLVQPVGSPLSLECTVEGTSNPNLYWYRQAAGRGLQLLFYSVGIGQISSEVPQNLSASRPQDRQFILSSKKLLLSDSGFYLCAWSPEGNEQYFGPGTRLTVT.

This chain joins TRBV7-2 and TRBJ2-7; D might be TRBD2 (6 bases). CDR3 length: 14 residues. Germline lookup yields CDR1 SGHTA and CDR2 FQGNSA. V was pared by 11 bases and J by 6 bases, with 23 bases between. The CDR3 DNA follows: TGTGCCTCCAGCAGCCGGGCGGGAATAGTCGAGCAGTACTTC. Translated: CASSSRAGIVEQYF.

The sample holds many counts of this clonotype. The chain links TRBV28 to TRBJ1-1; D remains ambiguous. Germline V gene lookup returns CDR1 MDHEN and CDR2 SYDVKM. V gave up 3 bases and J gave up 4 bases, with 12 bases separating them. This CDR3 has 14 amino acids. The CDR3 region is CASSFFGRTTEAFF. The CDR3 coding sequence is TGTGCCAGCAGTTTTTTCGGCAGGACCACTGAAGCTTTCTTT. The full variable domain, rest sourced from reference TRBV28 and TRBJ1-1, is DVKVTQSSRYLVKRTGEKVFLECVQDMDHENMFWYRQDPGLGLRLIYFSYDVKMKEKGDIPEGYSVSREKKERFSLILESASTNQTSMYLCASSFFGRTTEAFFGQGTRLTVV.

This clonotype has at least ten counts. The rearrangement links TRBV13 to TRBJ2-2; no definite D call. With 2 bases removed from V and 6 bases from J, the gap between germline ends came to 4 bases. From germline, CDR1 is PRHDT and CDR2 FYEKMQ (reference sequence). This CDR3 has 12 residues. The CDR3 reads CASSLTAGELFF. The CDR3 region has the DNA TGTGCCAGCAGCTTAACGGCCGGGGAGCTGTTTTTT.

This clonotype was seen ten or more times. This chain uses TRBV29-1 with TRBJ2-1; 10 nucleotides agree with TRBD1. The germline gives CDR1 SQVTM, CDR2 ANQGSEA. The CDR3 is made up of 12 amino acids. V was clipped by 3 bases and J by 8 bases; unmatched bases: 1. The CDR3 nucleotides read TGCAGCGTTGAGGGACAGGGGCATGAGCAGTTCTTC. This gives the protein CSVEGQGHEQFF.

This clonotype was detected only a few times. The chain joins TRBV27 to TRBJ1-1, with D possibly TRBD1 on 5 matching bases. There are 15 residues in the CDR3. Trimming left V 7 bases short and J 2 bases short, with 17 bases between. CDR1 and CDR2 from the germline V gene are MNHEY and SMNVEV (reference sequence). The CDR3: CASTGPGDGNTEAFF. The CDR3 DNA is TGTGCCAGCACTGGTCCTGGGGACGGAAACACTGAAGCTTTCTTT.

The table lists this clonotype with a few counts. The DNA of the CDR3 is TGTGCCAGCGCCGGGGGATACCCCTACGAGCAGTACTTC. It specifies CASAGGYPYEQYF. The chain couples TRBV6-1 to TRBJ2-7; tentatively, D is TRBD2 (6 bases). V was cut by 8 bases and J by 2 bases, with 13 bases left in between. Germline CDR1 MNHNS, CDR2 SASEGT. The CDR3 covers 13 residues.

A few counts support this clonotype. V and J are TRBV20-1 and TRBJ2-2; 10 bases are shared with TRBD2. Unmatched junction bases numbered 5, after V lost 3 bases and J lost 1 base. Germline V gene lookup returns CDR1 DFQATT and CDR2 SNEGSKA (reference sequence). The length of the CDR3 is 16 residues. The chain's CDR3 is CSARASSGRNTGELFF. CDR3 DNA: TGCAGTGCTAGGGCCTCTAGCGGGAGGAACACCGGGGAGCTGTTTTTT.

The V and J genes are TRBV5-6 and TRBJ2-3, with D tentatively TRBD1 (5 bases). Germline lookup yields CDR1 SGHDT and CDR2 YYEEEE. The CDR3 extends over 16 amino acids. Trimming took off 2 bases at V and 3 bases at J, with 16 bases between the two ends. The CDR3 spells CASSLISAGPTDTQYF. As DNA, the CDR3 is TGTGCCAGCAGCTTAATTTCCGCAGGGCCGACAGATACGCAGTATTTT.

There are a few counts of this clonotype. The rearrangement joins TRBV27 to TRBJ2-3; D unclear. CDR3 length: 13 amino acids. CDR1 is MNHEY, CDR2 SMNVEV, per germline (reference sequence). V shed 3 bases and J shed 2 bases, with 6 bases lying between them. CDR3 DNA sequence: TGTGCCAGCAGTTTGGACGCCACAGATACGCAGTATTTT. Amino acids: CASSLDATDTQYF.